This paragraph reports one TCR beta chain. Its antigen is not known. Trimming cost V 1 base and J 7 bases; bases outside gene matches: 10. Germline CDR1 LGHNA, CDR2 YNFKEQ. The CDR3 extends over 17 amino acids. Repertoires were generated with immunoSEQ multiplex PCR, while TCRdb's copy carries only in-frame clones and drops some. The data show 150,000 or so clones, 89% seen once. This specimen belongs to a study of cytomegalovirus exposure and HLA in healthy donors. Study-level points and caveats: The classifier was said to identify cytomegalovirus status with high specificity and sensitivity.

This clonotype was obtained from a woman aged 18-30 years in good health and CMV-seropositive. Material for sequencing was PBMCs. The chain employs TRBV4-2 and TRBJ2-1; 10 bases agree with TRBD1. The CDR3 region has the DNA TGTGCCAGCAGCCAAGTACTCGGGGACAGGGGAAAGAATGAGCAGTTCTTC. Encoded protein: CASSQVLGDRGKNEQFF.